The 27 T cell receptor beta chains below were found in one sample sequenced in a study of immune aging and cytomegalovirus after organ transplant. These receptors lack a known antigen. This sample's time point: five sample-tagged time points from pre-transplant (day -1) to day 368 post-transplant, pooled. A microwell BD Rhapsody targeted mRNA and AbSeq workflow captured the cells and built the libraries. Using its own MiXCR run on the single-cell sequencing reads, TCRdb lists one record per CDR3 protein. The sample records roughly 23,000 distinct CDR3 sequences, roughly 36% being singletons. The specimen was CMV peptide-activated CD4+ and CD8+ T cells sorted from blood, collected at five time points, pooled. As to subset: sorted CD8+CD137+ and CD4+CD154+ T cells after more than 9 h CMV IE-1 peptide stimulation. The receptors derive from a female donor who had a heart transplant and CMV viremia.

Notes on this clonotype: This CDR3 is missing its conserved last phenylalanine or tryptophan, likely due to a read error. The gene calls are TRBV25-1 and TRBJ2-5; D is uncertain. The germline V and J ends were trimmed by 2 bases and 3 bases, with 7 bases remaining between them. The V gene's germline CDR1 is MGHDK and CDR2 SYGVNS. The CDR3 spans 13 residues. The chain's CDR3 is CASSEDWEETQYL. Written as DNA, the CDR3 is TGTGCCAGCAGTGAAGACTGGGAAGAGACCCAGTACCTC.

Worth noting for this clonotype: Since the CDR3 does not end with the conserved phenylalanine or tryptophan, this likely comes from a read error. J is TRBJ2-3 and V is TRBV6-5, with 11 bases identical to TRBD2. Trimming took 2 bases from V and 6 from J; bases not matched to a gene: 10. The CDR3 length is 17 residues. From germline, CDR1 is MNHEY and CDR2 SVGAGI. CDR3 protein: CASSYARSSGRLDTQYS. The DNA of the CDR3 is TGTGCCAGCAGTTACGCGCGGTCTAGCGGGAGGCTGGATACGCAGTATTCT.

This clonotype was found once. V is TRBV12-3 or TRBV12-4 and J is TRBJ1-5, with no clear D. The CDR3 is 14 residues long. With 6 bases removed from V and 6 bases from J, the gap between germline ends came to 15 bases. CDR3 loop: CASSLGLTGQPQHF. The CDR3, as DNA: TGTGCCAGCAGCCTCGGACTCACTGGTCAGCCCCAGCATTTT.

This clonotype was seen once. The germline gene is not matched at one end of the junction; a read error may be the cause. This chain joins TRBV18 and TRBJ2-3; no reliable D call. The CDR3 totals 12 residues. Germline CDR1 and CDR2: KGHSH and LQKENI. The CDR3: CAGSPRKDTQYF. The CDR3 DNA sequence: TGTGCCGGCTCGCCACGAAAAGATACGCAGTATTTT. The full variable domain, in which reference TRBV18 and TRBJ2-3 provide the parts outside the CDR3, is NAGVMQNPRHLVRRRGQEARLRCSPMKGHSHVYWYRQLPEEGLKFMVYLQKENIIDESGMPKERFSAEFPKEGPSILRIQQVVRGDSAAYFCAGSPRKDTQYFGPGTRLTVL.

This clonotype appeared many times. The chain is built from TRBV29-1 and TRBJ1-1; tentative D call: TRBD1 (6 bases). Trimming shortened V by 2 bases and J by 4 bases, and 17 bases separated the two germline ends. This CDR3 is 15 amino acids long. Per germline, CDR1 SQVTM and CDR2 ANQGSEA. The CDR3 loop reads CSVERRLGQPTEAFF. The CDR3 DNA reads TGCAGCGTTGAAAGGCGGCTAGGACAGCCCACTGAAGCTTTCTTT. The full variable domain, in which reference TRBV29-1 and TRBJ1-1 provide the parts outside the CDR3, is SAVISQKPSRDICQRGTSLTIQCQVDSQVTMMFWYRQQPGQSLTLIATANQGSEATYESGFVIDKFPISRPNLTFSTLTVSNMSPEDSSIYLCSVERRLGQPTEAFFGQGTRLTVV.

With regard to this clonotype: Its ends do not fully match the called genes, so a read error is possible. The J gene is TRBJ2-2, the V gene TRBV29-1; TRBD1 agrees at 11 bases. Per germline, CDR1 SQVTM and CDR2 ANQGSEA. This CDR3 has 15 amino acids. Written as DNA, the CDR3 is TGCAGCGTTGCCGGACAGGGGGCAAACACCGGGGGGCTGTTTTTT. Protein product: CSVAGQGANTGGLFF.

This clonotype was detected many times. The rearrangement uses TRBV7-8 and TRBJ2-1; 9 bases agree with TRBD1. Losses at the gene ends were 5 bases for V and 7 bases for J; bases not matched to a gene: 12. Germline values: CDR1 SGHVS, CDR2 FQNEAQ. The length of the CDR3 is 16 residues. CDR3 nucleotide sequence: TGTGCCAGCAGCGCAAGGCTGGGACAGGGTAAGAATGAGCAGTTCTTC. Amino acids: CASSARLGQGKNEQFF.

The chain joins TRBV18 to TRBJ1-1; maybe TRBD1 (6 bases). Germline CDR1 is KGHSH and CDR2 is LQKENI. Trimming removed 5 bases at V and 7 bases at J, with 23 bases between. The CDR3 is 16 residues long. This CDR3 reads CASSSHRALVRGEAFF. The CDR3 DNA reads TGTGCCAGCTCATCCCACAGGGCCTTAGTCCGCGGTGAAGCTTTCTTT.

V is TRBV11-2 and J is TRBJ2-7; 7 bases map to TRBD2. The germline V gene encodes CDR1 SGHAT and CDR2 FQNNGV. This CDR3 is 13 amino acids long. With 5 bases clipped from V and 4 bases from J, the junction kept 5 bases outside the gene matches. CDR3 coding DNA: TGTGCCAGCAGCGGGGGGGGGAGTTACGAGCAGTACTTC. Translated: CASSGGGSYEQYF.

This clonotype came up many times. This may be a read error, as it is one base from a much larger clone. J is TRBJ2-1 and V is TRBV30; D uncertain. Germline CDR1 GTSNPN, CDR2 SVGIG (reference sequence). The CDR3 length is 13 residues. The CDR3: CAWSGESYTEQFF. In nucleotides, the CDR3 is TGTGCCTGGAGTGGCGAGTCCTACACTGAGCAGTTCTTC.

The genes are TRBV24-1 and TRBJ1-2, with TRBD1 matching 7 bases. CDR1 KGHDR and CDR2 SFDVKD come from the germline V gene. Trimming took 3 bases from V and 5 from J; bases not matched to a gene: 5. This CDR3 has 14 residues. This chain's CDR3 is CATSDVRGIYGYTF. In DNA form, the CDR3 reads TGTGCCACCAGTGATGTCAGGGGGATTTATGGCTACACCTTC.

At least ten counts were recorded for this clonotype. The V gene is TRBV3-1, the J gene TRBJ2-5, with 10 bases that match TRBD1. From germline, CDR1 is LGHDT and CDR2 YNNKEL (reference sequence). This CDR3 is built from 16 residues. The trim removed 6 bases at V and 4 bases at J, leaving 11 bases unmatched. CDR3 in DNA: TGTGCCAGCAGGGAGACGGGACAGGGGTTTTCAGAGACCCAGTACTTC. Its protein product is CASRETGQGFSETQYF.

V gene TRBV30 combines with J gene TRBJ2-7; D is perhaps TRBD2 (5 bases). V was shortened by 4 bases and J by 6 bases, with 16 bases between the two germline ends. There are 13 residues in the CDR3. CDR1 is GTSNPN, CDR2 SVGIG, per germline (reference sequence). The CDR3 sequence is CAWTTFLASEQYF. The DNA of the CDR3 is TGTGCCTGGACCACCTTTCTAGCATCCGAGCAGTACTTC. Complete variable domain (other parts from reference TRBV30 and TRBJ2-7): SQTIHQWPATLVQPVGSPLSLECTVEGTSNPNLYWYRQAAGRGLQLLFYSVGIGQISSEVPQNLSASRPQDRQFILSSKKLLLSDSGFYLCAWTTFLASEQYFGPGTRLTVT.

This clonotype turned up a few times. The V gene is TRBV24-1, the J gene TRBJ1-5; 8 bases are a match to TRBD1. CDR1 is KGHDR and CDR2 is SFDVKD in the germline V gene. CDR3 length: 18 amino acids. Losses at the gene ends were 9 bases for V and 2 bases for J; bases not matched to a gene: 17. In nucleotides, the CDR3 is TGTGCCACCCCAGGGGGCAGGGGGCGTTTCTACGGCAATCAGCCCCAGCATTTT. Its translation: CATPGGRGRFYGNQPQHF.

The chain couples TRBV7-8 to TRBJ2-7, with D maybe TRBD1 (7 bases). Germline assignment: CDR1 SGHVS and CDR2 FQNEAQ. Trimming removed 1 base at V and 1 base at J, with 11 bases between. The CDR3 length is 15 residues. The chain's CDR3 is CASSLGAGGSYEQYF. DNA of the CDR3: TGTGCCAGCAGCTTAGGGGCAGGGGGGTCCTACGAGCAGTACTTC.

The chain joins TRBV30 to TRBJ2-5; the D gene is possibly TRBD2 (6 bases). V dropped 2 bases and J dropped 8 bases, with 18 bases sitting between them. The germline gives CDR1 GTSNPN, CDR2 SVGIG (reference sequence). The CDR3 is 14 amino acids. Here the CDR3 reads CAWSTGRETTTQYF. The CDR3 DNA follows: TGTGCCTGGAGTACGGGACGGGAGACGACTACCCAGTACTTC.

The chain combines TRBV18 with TRBJ2-7; D remains ambiguous. Germline loops: CDR1 KGHSH, CDR2 LQKENI. V was trimmed by 3 bases and J by 2 bases, leaving 14 bases between them. This CDR3 region has 15 residues. In DNA form, the CDR3 reads TGTGCCAGCTCACCGAAAGCGAGAGAGGCCTACGAGCAGTACTTC. Amino acid sequence: CASSPKAREAYEQYF.

The chain uses TRBV12-5 and TRBJ1-3; no clear D. This CDR3 spans 18 amino acids. V was pared by 0 bases and J by 0 bases, with 15 bases between. CDR1 and CDR2 from the germline V gene are LGHNT and FRNRAP. The CDR3 spells CASGLVLGQIGSGNTIYF. In DNA form, the CDR3 reads TGTGCTAGTGGTTTGGTACTCGGTCAAATTGGCTCTGGAAACACCATATATTTT.

This clonotype has more than one count but fewer than ten. Since no conserved phenylalanine or tryptophan closes the CDR3, a read error is the likely cause. This sequence joins TRBV28 and TRBJ1-1; D is uncertain. Germline V lookup: CDR1 MDHEN, CDR2 SYDVKM. The CDR3 runs to 12 residues. The CDR3 loop is CASSFLNTEAFL. In nucleotides, the CDR3 is TGTGCCAGTAGTTTTCTGAACACTGAAGCTTTCCTC.

Only a few counts were recorded for this clonotype. CDR3 sequence: CAISGLAGASYNEQFF. The CDR3 nucleotides are TGTGCCATCAGTGGCCTAGCGGGAGCTTCCTACAATGAGCAGTTCTTC. The rearrangement joins TRBV10-3 to TRBJ2-1; 10 nucleotides line up with TRBD2. This CDR3 has 16 amino acids. Trimming cost V 4 bases and J 1 base; bases outside gene matches: 4. Germline V gene sequence: CDR1 ENHRY, CDR2 SYGVKD.

Concerning this clonotype itself: Since no conserved phenylalanine or tryptophan closes the CDR3, a read error is the likely cause. The chain uses TRBV7-2 and TRBJ2-3, with D possibly matching TRBD2 (6 bases). CDR1 SGHTA and CDR2 FQGNSA come from the germline V gene. CDR3 size: 15 residues. The germline V and J ends were trimmed by 1 base and 2 bases, with 10 bases remaining between them. In DNA, the CDR3 is TGTGCCAGCAGCTTAGTTTGGACTAACACAGATACGCAGTATTCC. Protein sequence: CASSLVWTNTDTQYS.

The CDR3 is CAWSVNLRRSPLHF. The CDR3 DNA reads as TGTGCCTGGAGTGTAAACCTTCGTCGGTCACCCCTCCACTTT. The chain joins TRBV30 to TRBJ1-6; D uncertain. CDR3 length equals 14 residues. The V end lost 0 bases, the J end lost 10 bases, and 13 bases lay between the germline ends. Germline V CDR1 and CDR2: GTSNPN, SVGIG (reference sequence).

This clonotype was counted many times. The chain uses TRBV5-5 and TRBJ1-2; D is unclear. Germline-derived CDR1 and CDR2 are SGHKS and YYEKEE (reference sequence). This CDR3 has 14 amino acids. Trimming removed 0 bases from V and 3 bases from J, with 9 bases in between. This CDR3 reads CASSLVWPDYGYTF. CDR3 bases: TGTGCCAGCAGCTTGGTTTGGCCCGACTATGGCTACACCTTC.

This clonotype was counted at least ten times. This chain links TRBV19 with TRBJ2-7, with D possibly matching TRBD2 (5 bases). This CDR3 spans 13 amino acids. V lost 5 bases, J lost 6 bases, and 14 bases lay in between. Germline V CDR1 and CDR2: LNHDA, SQIVND (reference sequence). The CDR3 spells CASSPGSRFEQYF. DNA for the CDR3: TGTGCCAGTAGTCCGGGATCACGATTCGAGCAGTACTTC. Based on the CDR3 plus reference TRBV19 and TRBJ2-7, the full variable domain is DGGITQSPKYLFRKEGQNVTLSCEQNLNHDAMYWYRQDPGQGLRLIYYSQIVNDFQKGDIAEGYSVSREKKESFPLTVTSAQKNPTAFYLCASSPGSRFEQYFGPGTRLTVT.

There are many counts of this clonotype. The chain has TRBV19 and TRBJ1-2; possible D gene TRBD1, 5 bases. Trimming pared 7 bases from V and 2 bases from J, leaving 14 bases between. The CDR3 spans 14 residues. Per germline, CDR1 LNHDA and CDR2 SQIVND (reference sequence). The chain's CDR3 is CASTLGRANYGYTF. CDR3 bases: TGTGCCAGTACCCTAGGCAGGGCCAACTATGGCTACACCTTC.

This clonotype came up many times. Likely a read error: the CDR3 ends without its conserved phenylalanine or tryptophan. The chain employs TRBV5-1 and TRBJ2-1; D is unclear. The CDR3 has 14 residues. Germline-derived CDR1 and CDR2 are SGHRS and YFSETQ. The V end lost 3 bases, the J end lost 1 base, and 8 bases lay between the germline ends. The CDR3 DNA follows: TGCGCCAGCAGCTGGACGGCGTCCTACAATGAGCAGTTCCTC. Translating gives CASSWTASYNEQFL.

CDR3 protein: CASSLTGPEGYTF. The CDR3 region has the DNA TGCGCCAGCAGCTTAACAGGGCCCGAGGGCTACACCTTC. The rearrangement uses TRBV5-1 and TRBJ1-2, with D perhaps matching TRBD1 (6 bases). This CDR3 is built from 13 residues. Germline V gives CDR1 SGHRS, CDR2 YFSETQ. V was pared by 2 bases and J by 8 bases, with 13 bases between.